Below, 14 T cell receptor beta chains from the same sample are listed, as sequenced in a study of blood T cell repertoires in COVID-19. Repertoires were generated with immunoSEQ multiplex PCR, while TCRdb's copy carries only in-frame clones and drops some. The data show about 120,000 clones, about 82% seen once. The specimen was peripheral blood. Receptors were obtained from a man between 60 and 75 years old with active or convalescent COVID-19.

V usage is TRBV6-5 and J usage is TRBJ1-2; D possibly corresponds to TRBD1 (5 bases). Germline V gene lookup returns CDR1 MNHEY and CDR2 SVGAGI. This CDR3 has 16 residues. V lost 4 bases and J lost 7, with 22 bases in between. The chain's CDR3 is CASSSTTSGRTSGYTF. CDR3 nucleotide sequence: TGTGCCAGCAGTTCAACCACTTCGGGCAGGACATCTGGCTACACCTTC.

The chain links TRBV29-1 to TRBJ1-1; D unclear. Trimming pared 6 bases from V and 2 bases from J, leaving 13 bases between. The CDR3 loop spans 13 amino acids. The germline V gene encodes CDR1 SQVTM and CDR2 ANQGSEA. The CDR3 sequence: CSVKGGPNTEAFF. In DNA form, the CDR3 reads TGCAGCGTCAAGGGAGGGCCCAACACTGAAGCTTTCTTT.

The CDR3 coding sequence is TGTGCCAGTAGTACCCAGGGGGGCGAGCAGTACTTC. Residues: CASSTQGGEQYF. V is TRBV19 and J is TRBJ2-7; tentative D call: TRBD1 (7 bases). Trimming took 4 bases from V and 6 from J, leaving 10 bases between them. Germline lookup yields CDR1 LNHDA and CDR2 SQIVND (reference sequence). This CDR3 has 12 residues. Based on the CDR3 plus reference TRBV19 and TRBJ2-7, the full variable domain is DGGITQSPKYLFRKEGQNVTLSCEQNLNHDAMYWYRQDPGQGLRLIYYSQIVNDFQKGDIAEGYSVSREKKESFPLTVTSAQKNPTAFYLCASSTQGGEQYFGPGTRLTVT.

This chain uses TRBV5-4 with TRBJ2-3; 9 bases match TRBD2. The V and J ends lost 4 bases and 5 bases, in that order; junction bases with no gene match: 14. This CDR3 is 17 amino acids long. CDR1 SGHNT and CDR2 YYREEE come from the germline V gene (reference sequence). CDR3: CASSPGDVAGARDTQYF. The CDR3 coding sequence is TGTGCCAGCAGCCCCGGTGATGTAGCGGGAGCTAGAGATACGCAGTATTTT.

The chain has TRBV7-2 and TRBJ2-2; TRBD2 aligns across 14 bases. The CDR3 covers 16 residues. Germline V gives CDR1 SGHTA, CDR2 FQGNSA. V lost 5 bases and J lost 7; bases outside the gene matches: 6. CDR3: CASSPGLAGAGGELFF. The CDR3 nucleotides are TGTGCCAGCAGCCCGGGACTAGCGGGAGCGGGCGGGGAGCTGTTTTTT.

This sequence joins TRBV4-2 and TRBJ2-2; 8 positions match TRBD1. Germline values: CDR1 LGHNA, CDR2 YNFKEQ. There are 17 residues in the CDR3. Losses at the gene ends were 0 bases for V and 3 bases for J; bases not matched to a gene: 6. For the CDR3, the DNA is TGTGCCAGCAGCCAAGATCTGGACAGGGTGTACACCGGGGAGCTGTTTTTT. Translation: CASSQDLDRVYTGELFF.

The chain is built from TRBV6-5 and TRBJ2-7; maybe TRBD2 (7 bases). There are 13 residues in the CDR3. Trimming cost V 4 bases and J 5 bases, with 12 bases left between them. The germline V gene encodes CDR1 MNHEY and CDR2 SVGAGI. CDR3 amino acids: CASSFAGANEQYF. The CDR3 bases are TGTGCCAGCAGTTTTGCGGGGGCCAACGAGCAGTACTTC.

The gene calls are TRBV19 and TRBJ2-3; TRBD2 aligns across 12 bases. CDR1 is LNHDA, CDR2 SQIVND, per germline (reference sequence). The CDR3 consists of 18 residues. J gave up 9 bases and V 7 bases, and 20 bases lay outside the gene matches. The CDR3 DNA follows: TGTGCCAGTACTGGGGGACTAGCGGGCTACACCCAGGGGTCCACGCAGTATTTT. Encoded protein: CASTGGLAGYTQGSTQYF.

This clone has only one observation. This chain links TRBV5-4 with TRBJ2-1; TRBD2 aligns across 10 bases. Germline CDR1 reads SGHNT; CDR2 reads YYREEE (reference sequence). J gave up 5 bases and V 0 bases, and 5 bases lay outside the gene matches. The CDR3 has 16 residues. The CDR3 region has the DNA TGTGCCAGCAGCTTGGAGGGACTAGCGCGACACAATGAGCAGTTCTTC. Its translation is CASSLEGLARHNEQFF.

This sequence joins TRBV18 and TRBJ2-7, with TRBD2 matching 9 bases. Germline V gene lookup returns CDR1 KGHSH and CDR2 LQKENI. CDR3 length: 15 residues. The V segment lost 3 bases and the J segment 6 bases; nucleotides outside the gene matches: 9. CDR3 nucleotides: TGTGCCAGCTCACCCCCCTTGGGACTAGCCGCCGAGCAGTACTTC. It encodes CASSPPLGLAAEQYF.

This clone was recorded only once. The V call is TRBV18, the J call TRBJ2-1; TRBD2 matches at 9 bases. CDR3 size: 14 residues. Germline V gene data show CDR1 as KGHSH and CDR2 as LQKENI. Germline trimming cut 6 bases from V and 6 bases from J; bases unmatched to any gene: 6. For the CDR3, the DNA is TGTGCCAGCTCGGCGGCGGGAGGGCCCAATGAGCAGTTCTTC. Translating gives CASSAAGGPNEQFF.

This chain uses TRBV9 with TRBJ2-2; maybe TRBD2 (6 bases). Germline lookup yields CDR1 SGDLS and CDR2 YYNGEE. Deletions cut 5 bases from V and 4 bases from J, with 18 bases between. The CDR3 loop spans 16 amino acids. The CDR3 DNA reads as TGTGCCAGCAGAGCCGGGGGTCAGGAGGGCACCGGGGAGCTGTTTTTT. Its translation is CASRAGGQEGTGELFF.

A single count supports this clone. This sequence joins TRBV28 and TRBJ2-3; TRBD1 matches at 7 bases. The CDR3 loop spans 16 amino acids. The junction had 14 bases not matched to a gene; V was cut back by 6 bases and J by 5 bases. The V gene's germline CDR1 is MDHEN and CDR2 SYDVKM. DNA for the CDR3: TGTGCCAGCAGCCGACAGGGTAGGGTAGATATAGATACGCAGTATTTT. It translates to CASSRQGRVDIDTQYF. Full variable domain (remainder filled in from reference TRBV28 and TRBJ2-3): DVKVTQSSRYLVKRTGEKVFLECVQDMDHENMFWYRQDPGLGLRLIYFSYDVKMKEKGDIPEGYSVSREKKERFSLILESASTNQTSMYLCASSRQGRVDIDTQYFGPGTRLTVL.

J is TRBJ2-1 and V is TRBV4-2, with TRBD2 identical over 8 bases. The CDR3 loop spans 17 amino acids. Germline V gives CDR1 LGHNA, CDR2 YNFKEQ. The J segment lost 7 bases and the V segment lost 1 base, leaving 12 bases of the junction unmatched. For the CDR3, the DNA is TGTGCCAGCAGCCAAGTAGGACCGGGAGGGGTGGTAAATGAGCAGTTCTTC. Protein sequence: CASSQVGPGGVVNEQFF.